The source of this TCR beta chain is a study of T cells after yellow fever vaccination. Study-level background: Fractions of low cell number were prepared using SMART-Seq v4 Ultra Low Input.

Looked up from germline, CDR1 is LGHNA and CDR2 is YSLEER. The V gene lost 4 bases and the J gene lost 7 bases, with 12 bases spanning the gap. This CDR3 is built from 13 residues. TCRdb redid the calling of the 5' RACE reads with MiXCR, one entry per CDR3 protein. The sample records 450,000 to 550,000 distinct CDR3 sequences, roughly a fifth being singletons. The receptor comes from a man in his late teens or twenties who received the YFV17D yellow fever vaccine. This specimen was PBMCs, taken 21 days after the first yellow fever vaccination. The V and J genes are TRBV4-3 and TRBJ2-3, with unresolved D. DNA for the CDR3: TGCGCCAGCAGCCGGGATATCAGAAATACGCAGTATTTT. Amino acid sequence: CASSRDIRNTQYF.